What follows are 17 T cell receptor beta chains derived from one specimen sequenced in a study of shared clonotypes between healthy human individuals. Naive CD8 populations comprised CD45RO-negative cells positively selected for CCR7, excluding terminally differentiated effector memory CD45RA+ cells. Clones were read by immunoSEQ multiplex PCR, and TCRdb kept only the in-frame ones, dropping some. The sample has 1.5 million to 2.5 million clones; over 85% are singletons. Sequencing used naive CD8+ T cells sorted from blood. The receptors shown here come from a man aged 18 to 29 in good health.

The chain is built from TRBV7-9 and TRBJ2-1; unclear D gene. With 2 bases removed from V and 9 bases from J, the gap between germline ends came to 11 bases. The CDR3 length is 13 residues. Germline CDR1 and CDR2: SEHNR and FQNEAQ (reference sequence). The CDR3 reads CASSLRNGGEQFF. The CDR3 DNA follows: TGTGCCAGCAGCTTACGGAACGGTGGTGAGCAGTTCTTC.

This rearrangement joins TRBV9 to TRBJ2-5, with no clear D. CDR1 and CDR2 (germline): SGDLS, YYNGEE. Trimming took 3 bases from V and 0 from J, leaving 6 bases between them. The CDR3 length is 13 residues. For the CDR3, the DNA is TGTGCCAGCAGCGGTCAGAACCAAGAGACCCAGTACTTC. Its translation is CASSGQNQETQYF.

The chain couples TRBV29-1 to TRBJ1-4, with D possibly matching TRBD1 (6 bases). The CDR3 is 13 amino acids. V dropped 4 bases and J dropped 8 bases, with 14 bases sitting between them. Germline values: CDR1 SQVTM, CDR2 ANQGSEA. The CDR3 coding sequence is TGCAGCGTTGCGGGGGGCGCCGAGGAAAAACTGTTTTTT. Residues: CSVAGGAEEKLFF.

This chain joins TRBV27 and TRBJ2-1, with D perhaps TRBD2 (5 bases). The CDR3 loop spans 12 amino acids. V was shortened by 8 bases and J by 10 bases, with 15 bases between the two germline ends. Germline lookup yields CDR1 MNHEY and CDR2 SMNVEV (reference sequence). The CDR3 sequence: CASLSIPGEQFF. For the CDR3, the DNA is TGTGCCAGCCTCTCCATACCGGGGGAGCAGTTCTTC.

The chain employs TRBV2 and TRBJ2-7; perhaps TRBD2 as D (6 bases). The CDR3 consists of 14 residues. Between the trimmed V and J ends, which lost 5 bases and 2 bases, there was a span of 13 bases. The germline gives CDR1 SNHLY, CDR2 FYNNEI. In DNA, the CDR3 is TGTGCCAGCAGTCGGGGGACGCCTACCTACGAGCAGTACTTC. Amino acid sequence: CASSRGTPTYEQYF. The whole variable domain, filled in from reference TRBV2 and TRBJ2-7, reads EPEVTQTPSHQVTQMGQEVILRCVPISNHLYFYWYRQILGQKVEFLVSFYNNEISEKSEIFDDQFSVERPDGSNFTLKIRSTKLEDSAMYFCASSRGTPTYEQYFGPGTRLTVT.

This clone was seen a few times. V gene TRBV5-6 combines with J gene TRBJ1-2; the match to TRBD1 covers 7 bases. CDR3 length: 12 amino acids. Losses at the gene ends were 7 bases for V and 8 bases for J; bases not matched to a gene: 8. Germline CDR1 reads SGHDT; CDR2 reads YYEEEE. In DNA form, the CDR3 reads TGTGCCAGCCTCGGACAGGCGGGAGGCTACACCTTC. Translating it yields CASLGQAGGYTF. Complete variable domain (other parts from reference TRBV5-6 and TRBJ1-2): DAGVTQSPTHLIKTRGQQVTLRCSPKSGHDTVSWYQQALGQGPQFIFQYYEEEERQRGNFPDRFSGHQFPNYSSELNVNALLLGDSALYLCASLGQAGGYTFGSGTRLTVV.

The rearrangement joins TRBV2 to TRBJ2-2, with D unclear. Germline values: CDR1 SNHLY, CDR2 FYNNEI. V lost 6 bases to trimming and J lost 4 bases, with 9 bases between them. CDR3 length: 13 residues. DNA of the CDR3: TGTGCCAGCAGAGACACTACCACCGGGGAGCTGTTTTTT. Its translation: CASRDTTTGELFF.

The chain combines TRBV28 with TRBJ2-3; no clear D. The CDR3 runs 17 residues. The V gene's germline CDR1 is MDHEN and CDR2 SYDVKM. V was cut by 3 bases and J by 5 bases, with 21 bases left in between. CDR3: CASSFSPVRLKVDTQYF. CDR3 in DNA: TGTGCCAGCAGTTTTAGCCCCGTGAGGTTGAAGGTAGATACGCAGTATTTT.

V usage is TRBV10-2 and J usage is TRBJ2-3; D is ambiguous. Per the germline V gene, CDR1 is WSHSY and CDR2 is SAAADI. CDR3 length: 11 amino acids. Trimming removed 2 bases at V and 6 bases at J, with 3 bases between. The CDR3 reads CASSEMDTQYF. The CDR3 DNA is TGCGCCAGCAGTGAGATGGATACGCAGTATTTT.

This clone is a singleton in its sample. The V and J genes are TRBV19 and TRBJ2-7; 9 bases fit TRBD1. Germline CDR1 reads LNHDA; CDR2 reads SQIVND (reference sequence). Trimming at V came to 4 bases and at J to 2 bases, leaving 6 bases not matched to a gene. This CDR3 has 15 residues. CDR3 in amino acids: CASSNAGQGTYEQYF. The CDR3, as DNA: TGTGCCAGTAGTAACGCGGGACAGGGCACCTACGAGCAGTACTTC.

CDR3 region: CASSQERGWYGYTF. The CDR3 DNA reads as TGCGCCAGCAGCCAAGAGCGGGGGTGGTATGGCTACACCTTC. The chain is built from TRBV4-3 and TRBJ1-2; a weak D match, TRBD1 (5 bases). The CDR3 consists of 14 residues. CDR1 is LGHNA, CDR2 YSLEER, per germline. V was trimmed by 0 bases and J by 5 bases, leaving 10 bases between them.

The chain uses TRBV5-1 and TRBJ1-1; no definite D call. The germline V gene encodes CDR1 SGHRS and CDR2 YFSETQ. The CDR3 has 15 amino acids. V lost 1 base to trimming and J lost 1 base, with 11 bases between them. This CDR3 is CASSLSYLGNTEAFF. The CDR3 DNA reads TGCGCCAGCAGCTTGTCGTACTTGGGGAACACTGAAGCTTTCTTT. Variable domain in full (rest from reference TRBV5-1 and TRBJ1-1): KAGVTQTPRYLIKTRGQQVTLSCSPISGHRSVSWYQQTPGQGLQFLFEYFSETQRNKGNFPGRFSGRQFSNSRSEMNVSTLELGDSALYLCASSLSYLGNTEAFFGQGTRLTVV.

The V and J genes are TRBV4-3 and TRBJ2-3; 7 bases align to TRBD1. The V and J ends lost 0 bases and 0 bases, in that order; junction bases with no gene match: 0. CDR3 length: 15 amino acids. CDR1 is LGHNA, CDR2 YSLEER, per germline. The CDR3 sequence is CASSQEGQSTDTQYF. In nucleotides, the CDR3 is TGCGCCAGCAGCCAAGAGGGACAGAGCACAGATACGCAGTATTTT.

A remark on this clone: The same CDR3 is also encoded by other DNA sequences in this sample. The rearrangement links TRBV4-1 to TRBJ1-5; unclear D gene. The CDR3 loop spans 13 amino acids. Germline assignment: CDR1 MGHRA and CDR2 YSYEKL. V was pared by 0 bases and J by 4 bases, with 4 bases between. This CDR3 reads CASSQDRNQPQHF. The DNA for the CDR3 is TGCGCCAGCAGCCAAGACAGGAATCAGCCCCAGCATTTT.

V is TRBV9 and J is TRBJ2-1, with D perhaps TRBD1 (6 bases). Germline V gene lookup returns CDR1 SGDLS and CDR2 YYNGEE. The CDR3 loop spans 14 amino acids. V was cut by 7 bases and J by 5 bases, with 16 bases left in between. CDR3 protein: CASSAGGEDNEQFF. The CDR3 nucleotides read TGTGCCAGCTCGGCTGGGGGCGAGGACAATGAGCAGTTCTTC.

This rearrangement joins TRBV2 to TRBJ1-1; unclear D gene. V lost 3 bases and J lost 0, with 8 bases in between. In germline, CDR1 is SNHLY, CDR2 FYNNEI. The CDR3 is made up of 14 amino acids. CDR3 sequence (DNA): TGTGCCAGCAGTGATGTCAGGTTGAACACTGAAGCTTTCTTT. It yields the protein CASSDVRLNTEAFF.

The chain couples TRBV27 to TRBJ1-1; D unclear. This CDR3 spans 16 amino acids. CDR1 MNHEY and CDR2 SMNVEV come from the germline V gene (reference sequence). Trimming removed 5 bases from V and 0 bases from J, with 16 bases in between. In nucleotides, the CDR3 is TGTGCCAGCAGTCCCTCGATTGGAGAAATGAACACTGAAGCTTTCTTT. This encodes CASSPSIGEMNTEAFF.